The text below deals with one T cell receptor beta chain. Assay used: immunoSEQ multiplex PCR; TCRdb lists only in-frame clones, some missing. The sample has roughly 20,000 clones; roughly two thirds are singletons. This record comes from a study of sequential checkpoint blockade in melanoma. Indicated treatment: randomized to nivolumab then ipilimumab (arm A) or the reverse (arm B). The CDR3 loop spans 18 amino acids. The ends were cut back, 5 bases at V and 3 bases at J, with 22 bases in the middle. The germline V gene encodes CDR1 MDHEN and CDR2 SYDVKM. This sequence was found in a human donor with melanoma. The chain uses TRBV28 and TRBJ1-4; D possibly corresponds to TRBD1 (6 bases). Here the sequenced sample was CD8+ T cells sorted from blood (inferred from file names), taken from a patient given nivolumab and ipilimumab in sequence. The CDR3 coding sequence is TGTGCCAGCAGTCAAGAGGGAAATTGGGGGCCACCTAATGAAAAACTGTTTTTT. It encodes CASSQEGNWGPPNEKLFF.